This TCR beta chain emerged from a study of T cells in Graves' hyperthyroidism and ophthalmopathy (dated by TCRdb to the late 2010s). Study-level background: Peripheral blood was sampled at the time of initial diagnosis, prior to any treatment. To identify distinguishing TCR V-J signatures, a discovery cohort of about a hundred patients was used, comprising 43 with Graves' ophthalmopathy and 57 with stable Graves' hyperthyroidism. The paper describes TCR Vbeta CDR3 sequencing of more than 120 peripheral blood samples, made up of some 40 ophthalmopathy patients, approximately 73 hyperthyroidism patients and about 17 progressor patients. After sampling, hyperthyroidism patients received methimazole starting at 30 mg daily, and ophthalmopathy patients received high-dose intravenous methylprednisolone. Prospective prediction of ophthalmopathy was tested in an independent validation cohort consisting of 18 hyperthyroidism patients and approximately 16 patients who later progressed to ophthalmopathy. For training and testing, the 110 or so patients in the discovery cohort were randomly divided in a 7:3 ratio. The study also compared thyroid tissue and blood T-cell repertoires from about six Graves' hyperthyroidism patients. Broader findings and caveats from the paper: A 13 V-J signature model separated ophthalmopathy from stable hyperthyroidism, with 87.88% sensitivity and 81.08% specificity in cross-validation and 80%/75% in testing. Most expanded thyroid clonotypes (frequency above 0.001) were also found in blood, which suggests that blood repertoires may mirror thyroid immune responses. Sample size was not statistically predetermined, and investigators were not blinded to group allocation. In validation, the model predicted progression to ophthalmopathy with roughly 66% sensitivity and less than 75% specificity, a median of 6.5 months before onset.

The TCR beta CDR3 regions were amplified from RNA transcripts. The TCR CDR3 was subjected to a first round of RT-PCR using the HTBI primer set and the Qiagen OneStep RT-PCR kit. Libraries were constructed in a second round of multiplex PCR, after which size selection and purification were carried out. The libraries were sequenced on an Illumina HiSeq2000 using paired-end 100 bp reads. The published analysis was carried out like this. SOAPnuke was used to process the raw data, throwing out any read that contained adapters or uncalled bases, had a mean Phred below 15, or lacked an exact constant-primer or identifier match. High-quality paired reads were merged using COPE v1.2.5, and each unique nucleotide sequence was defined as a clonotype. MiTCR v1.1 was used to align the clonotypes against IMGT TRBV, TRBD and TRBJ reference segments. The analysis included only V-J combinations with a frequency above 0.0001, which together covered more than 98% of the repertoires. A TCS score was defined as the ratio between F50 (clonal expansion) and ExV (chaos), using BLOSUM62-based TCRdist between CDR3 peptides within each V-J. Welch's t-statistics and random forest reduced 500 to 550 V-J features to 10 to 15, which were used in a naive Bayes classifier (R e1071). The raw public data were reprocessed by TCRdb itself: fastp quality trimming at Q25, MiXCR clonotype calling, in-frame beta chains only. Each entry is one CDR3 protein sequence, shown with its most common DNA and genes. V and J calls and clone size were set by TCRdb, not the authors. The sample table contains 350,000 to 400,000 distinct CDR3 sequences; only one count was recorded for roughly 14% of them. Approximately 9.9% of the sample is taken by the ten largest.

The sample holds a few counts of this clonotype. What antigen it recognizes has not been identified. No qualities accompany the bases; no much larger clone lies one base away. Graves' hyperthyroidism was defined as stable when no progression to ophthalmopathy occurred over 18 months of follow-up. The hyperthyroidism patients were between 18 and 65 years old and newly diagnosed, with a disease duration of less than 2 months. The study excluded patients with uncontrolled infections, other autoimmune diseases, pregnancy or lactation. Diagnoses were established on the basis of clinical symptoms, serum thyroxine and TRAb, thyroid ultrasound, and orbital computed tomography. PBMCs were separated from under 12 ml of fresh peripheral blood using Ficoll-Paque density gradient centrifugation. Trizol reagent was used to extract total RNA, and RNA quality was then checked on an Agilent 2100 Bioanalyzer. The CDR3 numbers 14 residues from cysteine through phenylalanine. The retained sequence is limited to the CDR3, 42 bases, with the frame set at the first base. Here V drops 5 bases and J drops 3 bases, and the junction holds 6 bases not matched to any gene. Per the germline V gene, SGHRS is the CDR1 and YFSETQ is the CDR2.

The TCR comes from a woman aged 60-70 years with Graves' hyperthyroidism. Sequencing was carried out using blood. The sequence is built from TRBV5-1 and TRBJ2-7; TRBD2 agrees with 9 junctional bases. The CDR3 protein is CASSPSGRNYEQYF. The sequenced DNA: TGCGCCAGCAGTCCGAGCGGGAGGAACTACGAGCAGTACTTC.